The 8 T cell receptor beta chains reported below all come from one sample, sequenced in a study of shared clonotypes between healthy human individuals. TCRdb's copy holds only in-frame clones and misses some; the assay was immunoSEQ multiplex PCR. Among millions of clones listed, about 95% were seen once. Naive CD8 cells lacked CD45RO and underwent positive selection for CCR7, leaving out terminally differentiated effector memory CD45RA+ cells. The sample taken for sequencing was naive CD8+ T cells sorted from blood. These receptors all come from a young man in good health.

This clone turned up a few times. Other DNA sequences in the sample encode the same CDR3. The V gene is TRBV4-1, the J gene TRBJ2-7; D remains unclear. Germline V lookup: CDR1 MGHRA, CDR2 YSYEKL. Trimming removed 1 base from V and 2 bases from J, with 6 bases in between. The CDR3 extends over 13 amino acids. The CDR3 DNA is TGCGCCAGCAGCCAAGTCACTACCTACGAGCAGTACTTC. It yields the protein CASSQVTTYEQYF.

Worth noting for this clone: Additional DNA sequences in this sample encode the identical CDR3. The chain recombines TRBV9 with TRBJ2-1, with D tentatively TRBD1 (6 bases). Germline V gene data show CDR1 as SGDLS and CDR2 as YYNGEE. Deletions cut 0 bases from V and 4 bases from J, with 8 bases between. CDR3 size: 14 residues. The CDR3 spells CASSVGGGYNEQFF. CDR3 bases: TGTGCCAGCAGCGTAGGAGGGGGTTACAATGAGCAGTTCTTC.

This chain uses TRBV7-9 with TRBJ1-2; the match to TRBD1 covers 8 bases. Per the germline V gene, CDR1 is SEHNR and CDR2 is FQNEAQ (reference sequence). This CDR3 comprises 15 residues. The junction had 8 bases not matched to a gene; V was cut back by 6 bases and J by 2 bases. CDR3 sequence reads: CASSPPRTGNYGYTF. The DNA for the CDR3 is TGTGCCAGCAGTCCCCCTAGGACAGGGAACTATGGCTACACCTTC.

This chain links TRBV7-6 with TRBJ1-5, with D perhaps TRBD1 (5 bases). Between the trimmed V and J ends, which lost 3 bases and 1 base, there was a span of 10 bases. The CDR3 loop spans 15 amino acids. Germline-derived CDR1 and CDR2 are SGHVS and FNYEAQ. CDR3 sequence: CASSLGWGSNQPQHF. DNA of the CDR3: TGTGCCAGCAGCTTGGGGTGGGGGAGCAATCAGCCCCAGCATTTT.

Worth noting for this clone: This same CDR3 is encoded by further DNA sequences in the sample. The chain combines TRBV11-2 with TRBJ2-7; no firm D call. Looked up from germline, CDR1 is SGHAT and CDR2 is FQNNGV. Between the trimmed V and J ends, which lost 1 base and 0 bases, there was a span of 4 bases. The CDR3 loop spans 13 amino acids. Written as DNA, the CDR3 is TGTGCCAGCAGCTTAGGGGCCTCCTACGAGCAGTACTTC. It encodes CASSLGASYEQYF.

The chain has TRBV7-2 and TRBJ2-7; D is possibly TRBD2 (5 bases). This CDR3 is 15 amino acids long. The germline CDR1 and CDR2 sequences are SGHTA and FQGNSA. Trimming stripped 1 base from V and 2 bases from J, with 12 bases between. In nucleotides, the CDR3 is TGTGCCAGCAGCTTAGACCCCGGGGTTGCCTACGAGCAGTACTTC. Protein sequence: CASSLDPGVAYEQYF. The entire variable domain, with the rest obtained from reference TRBV7-2 and TRBJ2-7, is as follows: GAGVSQSPSNKVTEKGKDVELRCDPISGHTALYWYRQSLGQGLEFLIYFQGNSAPDKSGLPSDRFSAERTGGSVSTLTIQRTQQEDSAVYLCASSLDPGVAYEQYFGPGTRLTVT.

The chain joins TRBV28 to TRBJ2-7; the match to TRBD1 covers 8 bases. Germline loops: CDR1 MDHEN, CDR2 SYDVKM. This CDR3 spans 16 amino acids. V shed 5 bases, J shed 3 bases, and the junction held 12 bases outside the gene matches. Here the CDR3 reads CASSGDPTGEDYEQYF. As DNA, the CDR3 is TGTGCCAGCAGTGGGGATCCGACAGGGGAGGACTACGAGCAGTACTTC.

J is TRBJ2-3 and V is TRBV4-1, with D possibly matching TRBD2 (7 bases). Germline V lookup: CDR1 MGHRA, CDR2 YSYEKL. CDR3 length: 17 residues. V was cut by 1 base and J by 5 bases, with 19 bases left in between. CDR3 residues: CASSQVARGPEGDTQYF. CDR3 coding DNA: TGCGCCAGCAGCCAAGTAGCGCGGGGGCCCGAGGGAGATACGCAGTATTTT.